This T cell receptor (beta chain) was observed in a study of T cells in Graves' hyperthyroidism and ophthalmopathy. The V gene's germline CDR1 is PRHDT and CDR2 FYEKMQ (reference sequence). The ends were cut back, 6 bases at V and 5 bases at J, with 11 bases in the middle. The CDR3 sequence is 13 residues long. Researchers amplified the TCR beta CDR3 regions from RNA transcripts. With the HTBI primer set, the TCR CDR3 went through a first round of RT-PCR. Using its own MiXCR run on the multiplex PCR reads, TCRdb lists one record per CDR3 protein. The sample shows fewer than 500,000 distinct CDR3 sequences, 14% to 15% of them seen only once.

The source of this sequence is a man younger than 30 with Graves' ophthalmopathy. This rearrangement joins TRBV13 to TRBJ1-5; D is undetermined. The specimen sequenced was blood. The CDR3 sequence is CASSSSGYQPQHF. The CDR3 DNA reads TGTGCCAGCAGTTCTAGTGGGTATCAGCCCCAGCATTTT.